This note documents a single T cell receptor (beta chain) sequence. As yet, its antigen is unknown. The data belong to a study of cytomegalovirus exposure and HLA in healthy donors. The wider study: An analysis done earlier identified almost 120 million unique TCR beta sequences from about 179 million T cells.

Overall study results and limits: A link between a missense DCLRE1C variant and TCR beta V- and J-gene trimming emerged from a later analysis.

60 Vbeta and 13 Jbeta primers were used in PCR. Sequencing used immunoSEQ multiplex PCR; TCRdb keeps in-frame clones, though not all of them. The data contain 220,000 or so clones, about 77% of them seen just once; the ten biggest clones take up about 1.9%. The length of the CDR3 is 12 residues. Germline V lookup: CDR1 SGHVS, CDR2 FQNEAQ. Between the trimmed V and J ends, which lost 3 bases and 7 bases, there was a span of 9 bases. The V and J genes are TRBV7-8 and TRBJ1-1; D is possibly TRBD1 (5 bases). The receptor was derived from a woman aged 30 to 39 in good health and CMV-seronegative. Sequencing was done on a sample of PBMCs. The CDR3 protein is CASSLTAHEAFF. The CDR3 DNA follows: TGTGCCAGCAGCTTGACAGCCCATGAAGCTTTCTTT.